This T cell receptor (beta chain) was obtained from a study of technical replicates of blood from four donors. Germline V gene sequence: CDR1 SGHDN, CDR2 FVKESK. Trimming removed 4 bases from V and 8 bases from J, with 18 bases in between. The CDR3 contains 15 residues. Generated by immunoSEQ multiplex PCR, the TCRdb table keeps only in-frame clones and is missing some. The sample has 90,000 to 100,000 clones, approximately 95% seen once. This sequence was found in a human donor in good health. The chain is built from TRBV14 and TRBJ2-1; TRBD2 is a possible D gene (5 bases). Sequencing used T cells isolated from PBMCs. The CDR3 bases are TGTGCCAGCAGCCTGGACTTTGCGGATTACGATGAGCAGTTCTTC. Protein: CASSLDFADYDEQFF.